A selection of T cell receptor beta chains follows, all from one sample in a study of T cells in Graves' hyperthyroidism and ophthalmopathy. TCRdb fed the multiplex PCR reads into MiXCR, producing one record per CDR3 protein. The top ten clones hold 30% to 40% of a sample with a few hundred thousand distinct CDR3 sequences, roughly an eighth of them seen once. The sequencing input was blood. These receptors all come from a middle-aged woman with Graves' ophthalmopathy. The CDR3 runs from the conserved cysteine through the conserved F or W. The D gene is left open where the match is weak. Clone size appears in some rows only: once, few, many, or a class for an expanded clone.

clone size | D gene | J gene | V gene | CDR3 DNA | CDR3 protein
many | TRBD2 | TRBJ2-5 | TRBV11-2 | TGTGCCAGCAGCTTACTAGCGGGGGATGTGACCCAGTACTTC | CASSLLAGDVTQYF
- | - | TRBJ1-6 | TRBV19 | TGTGCCAGTAGCGGAGGGCCATCACTCTTTTCACCCCTCCACTTT | CASSGGPSLFSPLHF
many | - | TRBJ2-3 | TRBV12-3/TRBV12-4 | TGTGCCAGCAGTTTAAGTGGGGAAACGCAGTATTTT | CASSLSGETQYF
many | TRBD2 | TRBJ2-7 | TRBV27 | TGTGCCAGCAGTTGGTCCGGGACTAGCTTCTACGAGCAGTACTTC | CASSWSGTSFYEQYF
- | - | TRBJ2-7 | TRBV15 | TGTGCCACCAGCAGGAGGATAGTCAGGCTTGGGGGCGAGCAGTACTTC | CATSRRIVRLGGEQYF
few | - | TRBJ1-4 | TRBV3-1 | TGTGCCAGCAGCCCCAGAGGGGGGAATGAAAAACTGTTTTTT | CASSPRGGNEKLFF
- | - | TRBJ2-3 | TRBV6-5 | TGTGCCAGCAGTTACTACGGGGGCGGGACGACAGATACGCAGTATTTT | CASSYYGGGTTDTQYF
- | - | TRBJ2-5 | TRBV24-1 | TGTGCCACCAGTGATTTAGGGCAGGGAGGTCGAGAGACCCAATACTTC | CATSDLGQGGRETQYF
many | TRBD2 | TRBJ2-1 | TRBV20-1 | TGCAGTGCAGTAGGGAGGGGCGGGAGACCCTACAATGAGCAGTTCTTC | CSAVGRGGRPYNEQFF
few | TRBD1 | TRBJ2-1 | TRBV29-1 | TGCAGCGTTGATGGCTTAGACAGGGGGTCCTACAATGAGCAGTTCTTC | CSVDGLDRGSYNEQFF
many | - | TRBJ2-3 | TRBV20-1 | TGCAGTGCTAGACGTGGGAGTGGGACAGATACGCAGTATTTT | CSARRGSGTDTQYF
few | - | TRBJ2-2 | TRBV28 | TGTGCCACCGAAACCCTAGCGACCGGGGAGCTGTTTTTT | CATETLATGELFF
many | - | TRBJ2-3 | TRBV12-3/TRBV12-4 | TGTGCCAGCCCTCCGACCGGGTGGGGGGACACAGATACGCAGTATTTT | CASPPTGWGDTDTQYF
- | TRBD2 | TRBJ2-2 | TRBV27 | TGTGCCAGCATCAGTAGGCTAGCGGGGCCTACCGGGGAGCTGTTTTTT | CASISRLAGPTGELFF
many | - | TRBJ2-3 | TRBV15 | TGTGCCACCAGCGCCCATACAGATACGCAGTATTTT | CATSAHTDTQYF
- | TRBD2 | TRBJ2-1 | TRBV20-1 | TGCAGTGCTAATCTAAATCCGGGACTAGGGTACAATGAGCAGTTCTTC | CSANLNPGLGYNEQFF
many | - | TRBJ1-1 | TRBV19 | TGTGCCAGTAGTCGTGGGAGGGGCACTGAAGCTTTCTTT | CASSRGRGTEAFF
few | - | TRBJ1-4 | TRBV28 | TGTGCCAGCAGGGCACCCCAGGGGCAGGGTGAAAAACTGTTTTTT | CASRAPQGQGEKLFF
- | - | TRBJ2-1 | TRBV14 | TGTGCCAGCAGCCAATACCCCAAGAAGCAGTTCTTC | CASSQYPKKQFF
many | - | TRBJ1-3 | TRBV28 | TGTGCCAGCAGTTTCCTCTCTGGAAACACCATATATTTT | CASSFLSGNTIYF
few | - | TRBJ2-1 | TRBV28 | TGTGCCAGCAGTTTACCCGCGACTCAGGGTTACAATGAGCAGTTCTTC | CASSLPATQGYNEQFF
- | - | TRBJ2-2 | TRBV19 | TGTGCCAGTAGTATCCAGGCGGGGAGCACCGGGGAGCTGTTTTTT | CASSIQAGSTGELFF
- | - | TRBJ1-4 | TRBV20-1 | TGCAGTGCTAAGGGAGGGGTCGGTAATGAAAAACTGTTTTTT | CSAKGGVGNEKLFF
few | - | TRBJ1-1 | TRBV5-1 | TGCGCCAGCGCACCTAGGGGGATAGGTACTGAAGCTTTCTTT | CASAPRGIGTEAFF
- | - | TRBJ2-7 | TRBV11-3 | TGTGCCAGCAGCTCCCGGACAGCTAGCTACGAGCAGTACTTC | CASSSRTASYEQYF
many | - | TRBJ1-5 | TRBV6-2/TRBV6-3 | TGTGCCAGCAGTCGTCCTTATAGCAATCAGCCCCAGCATTTT | CASSRPYSNQPQHF
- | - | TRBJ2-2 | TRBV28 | TGTGCCAGCAGTTCGGCGGGGGCAGCCACCGGGGAGCTGTTTTTT | CASSSAGAATGELFF
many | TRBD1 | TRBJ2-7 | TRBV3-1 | TGTGCCAGCAGCCAGGCCCGGACAGGTCCTATTTACGAGCAGTACTTC | CASSQARTGPIYEQYF
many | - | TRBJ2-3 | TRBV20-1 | TGCAGTGCAAAACTAACAGATACGCAGTATTTT | CSAKLTDTQYF
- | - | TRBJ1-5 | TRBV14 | TGTGCCAGCAGCCCGCGGGCAAGGGCGAGGGGCAATCAGCCCCAGCATTTT | CASSPRARARGNQPQHF
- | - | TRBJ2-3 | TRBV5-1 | TGCGCCAGCAGCTTCGGCCAAACAGGTACGCAGTATTTT | CASSFGQTGTQYF
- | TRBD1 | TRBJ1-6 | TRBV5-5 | TGTGCCAGCTACCGGGACAGGGGTTCACCCCTCCACTTT | CASYRDRGSPLHF
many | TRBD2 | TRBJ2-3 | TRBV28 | TGTGCCAGCAGTTTAACCGGGGGGGCAGATACGCAGTATTTT | CASSLTGGADTQYF
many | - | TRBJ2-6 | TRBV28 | TGTGCCAGCATCGGAGGCCACTCTGGGGCCAACGTCCTGACTTTC | CASIGGHSGANVLTF
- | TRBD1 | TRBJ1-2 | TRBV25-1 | TGTGCCAGCAGTGCCCCGGGACAGGGGGCATCTGGCTACACCTTC | CASSAPGQGASGYTF
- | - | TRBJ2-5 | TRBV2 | TGTGCCAGCAGTGAAGGTTACGGTCCGGAGGCCCAGCACTTC | CASSEGYGPEAQHF
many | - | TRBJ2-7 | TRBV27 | TGTGCCAGCAGTTTAAGGGCAGGGTGGCCCTACGAGCAGTACTTC | CASSLRAGWPYEQYF
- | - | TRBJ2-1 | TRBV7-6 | TGTGCCAGCAGCTTAATGGGGGCGTCAGATGAGCAGTTCTTC | CASSLMGASDEQFF
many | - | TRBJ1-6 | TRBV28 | TGTGCCAGCAGTTTATACACCAACCTGCTGGGTCGCTATAATTCACCCCTCCACTTT | CASSLYTNLLGRYNSPLHF
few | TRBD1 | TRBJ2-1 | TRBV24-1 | TGTGCCACCAGTGCATTGACAGCTGTGCGGGACAGGGCACACTACAATGAGCAGTTCTTC | CATSALTAVRDRAHYNEQFF
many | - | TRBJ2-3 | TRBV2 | TGTGCCAGCAGGCTCCCCTCCCTAAAAGATACGCAGTATTTT | CASRLPSLKDTQYF